This TCR beta chain appears in the sequencing data of a study of blood T cells in healthy people across ages. Notes on the study in general: TCR beta diversity, measured per million T cells, fell in a roughly linear way with age.

PCR was performed a second time for 7 to 11 cycles using a sample-barcoded 5' primer and a J-beta primer mix. Carrying 12 random nucleotides, a template-switch adaptor labeled each individual cDNA molecule. The yield of each sample was at least 3 million CDR3-containing paired-end reads. TCRdb independently ran MiXCR on the 5' RACE reads; one entry per CDR3 protein. This sample has 850,000 to 950,000 distinct CDR3 sequences, with around 30% found just once. This CDR3 is 15 amino acids long. V lost 0 bases and J lost 7, with 13 bases in between. Germline assignment: CDR1 MNHNS and CDR2 SASEGT. For this clonotype: Its target is not known. A much more abundant neighbour one base away suggests this may be a read error.

This receptor was taken from a woman older than 75 in good health. Input material: blood. The chain links TRBV6-1 to TRBJ2-1, with no clear D. CDR3 sequence reads: CASSEAQRPENEQFF. The CDR3 DNA reads as TGTGCCAGCAGTGAAGCGCAACGGCCGGAGAATGAGCAGTTCTTC.